This T cell receptor beta chain was recovered during a study of blood T cell repertoires in COVID-19. The CDR3 totals 13 residues. Germline values: CDR1 SNHLY, CDR2 FYNNEI. Between the trimmed V and J ends, which lost 6 bases and 0 bases, there was a span of 9 bases. The protocol was immunoSEQ multiplex PCR, while the TCRdb copy is restricted to in-frame clones and leaves out a portion. The data contain some 700,000 clones, 85% to 90% of them singletons. This clonotype was obtained from a woman under 30 with acute or convalescent COVID-19. The specimen sequenced was peripheral blood. The chain recombines TRBV2 with TRBJ2-7; D unclear. CDR3 nucleotide sequence: TGTGCCAGCAGATCGGGTCACTCCTACGAGCAGTACTTC. Protein product: CASRSGHSYEQYF.